The 8 T cell receptor beta chains below were found in one sample sequenced in a study of precursors of human CD4 cytotoxic T cells. Sorted CD4+ central memory, effector memory, IL-7R-high TEMRA and IL-7R-negative TEMRA cells underwent bulk UMI sequencing. TCRdb reprocessed the reads with MiXCR, giving one entry per CDR3 protein. The sample holds 500 or so distinct CDR3 sequences; approximately 12% are singletons and the top ten take over 9.5%. Sequenced input: memory CD4+ T cells from blood (PBMCs). The receptor source for this set is a human donor in good health.

The J gene is TRBJ2-5, the V gene TRBV27; D unclear. V lost 8 bases and J lost 0, with 10 bases in between. The length of the CDR3 is 13 residues. Germline V gene sequence: CDR1 MNHEY, CDR2 SMNVEV (reference sequence). The CDR3 sequence: CASQMRNQETQYF. The CDR3 DNA reads as TGTGCCAGCCAAATGAGGAACCAAGAGACCCAGTACTTC.

Remarks on this clonotype: A much more abundant neighbour one base away suggests this may be a read error. This CDR3 fails to terminate in the conserved phenylalanine or tryptophan, so it likely reflects a read error. The genes are TRBV29-1 and TRBJ1-2; D remains unclear. Germline values: CDR1 SQVTM, CDR2 ANQGSEA. V lost 2 bases to trimming and J lost 7 bases, with 11 bases between them. There are 12 residues in the CDR3. Here the CDR3 reads CSVELGVSGYTV. The CDR3 coding sequence is TGCAGCGTTGAACTCGGGGTCTCTGGCTACACCGTC.

The chain recombines TRBV5-1 with TRBJ1-2, with D tentatively TRBD1 (6 bases). Per the germline V gene, CDR1 is SGHRS and CDR2 is YFSETQ. The V end lost 0 bases, the J end lost 5 bases, and 17 bases lay between the germline ends. The CDR3 is 16 residues long. The CDR3 sequence is CASSLDYGQQEYGYTF. CDR3 sequence (DNA): TGCGCCAGCAGCTTGGATTACGGACAGCAAGAATATGGCTACACCTTC.

This clonotype was seen a few times. This chain connects TRBV5-1 to TRBJ1-1, with TRBD1 matching over 7 bases. CDR1 and CDR2 from the germline V gene are SGHRS and YFSETQ. The CDR3 contains 13 residues. J was trimmed by 3 bases and V by 3 bases; bases with no gene match: 2. CDR3 region: CASSSQGDTEAFF. The DNA of the CDR3 is TGCGCCAGCAGCTCTCAGGGGGACACTGAAGCTTTCTTT.

This sequence joins TRBV5-4 and TRBJ1-6; 8 nucleotides match TRBD1. The CDR3 is 17 residues long. The V gene's germline CDR1 is SGHNT and CDR2 YYREEE (reference sequence). Germline trimming cut 3 bases from V and 5 bases from J; bases unmatched to any gene: 10. The CDR3: CASSSRLRGRDNSPLHF. For the CDR3, the DNA is TGTGCCAGCAGCTCTCGGCTCAGGGGGCGCGATAATTCACCCCTCCACTTT. The full variable domain, its missing parts supplied by reference TRBV5-4 and TRBJ1-6, is ETGVTQSPTHLIKTRGQQVTLRCSSQSGHNTVSWYQQALGQGPQFIFQYYREEENGRGNFPPRFSGLQFPNYSSELNVNALELDDSALYLCASSSRLRGRDNSPLHFGNGTRLTVT.

This clonotype was counted between two and nine times. This sequence joins TRBV20-1 and TRBJ2-7, with D maybe TRBD2 (6 bases). Trimming took 5 bases from V and 4 from J, leaving 18 bases between them. The CDR3 is 14 residues long. Germline V gene data show CDR1 as DFQATT and CDR2 as SNEGSKA (reference sequence). In nucleotides, the CDR3 is TGCAGTGCTGAATATCGGAGGGCCCAGTACGAGCAGTACTTC. Encoded protein: CSAEYRRAQYEQYF.

This clonotype was counted between two and nine times. This CDR3 reads CASSEHRGQGPQHF. The CDR3 nucleotides read TGTGCCAGCAGTGAACACAGGGGCCAGGGGCCCCAGCATTTT. The chain combines TRBV6-1 with TRBJ1-5; 7 nucleotides align to TRBD1. Germline CDR1 MNHNS, CDR2 SASEGT. V shed 2 bases and J 9 bases; nucleotides not matched to a gene: 7. The CDR3 is 14 residues long.

This sequence joins TRBV11-2 and TRBJ2-7; D not certain. The CDR3 consists of 11 residues. The germline CDR1 and CDR2 sequences are SGHAT and FQNNGV. V lost 2 bases to trimming and J lost 5 bases, with 4 bases between them. Here the CDR3 reads CASSLWDEQYF. The CDR3 DNA sequence: TGTGCCAGCAGCTTATGGGACGAGCAGTACTTC. Filled out from reference TRBV11-2 and TRBJ2-7, the complete variable domain reads EAGVAQSPRYKIIEKRQSVAFWCNPISGHATLYWYQQILGQGPKLLIQFQNNGVVDDSQLPKDRFSAERLKGVDSTLKIQPAKLEDSAVYLCASSLWDEQYFGPGTRLTVT.